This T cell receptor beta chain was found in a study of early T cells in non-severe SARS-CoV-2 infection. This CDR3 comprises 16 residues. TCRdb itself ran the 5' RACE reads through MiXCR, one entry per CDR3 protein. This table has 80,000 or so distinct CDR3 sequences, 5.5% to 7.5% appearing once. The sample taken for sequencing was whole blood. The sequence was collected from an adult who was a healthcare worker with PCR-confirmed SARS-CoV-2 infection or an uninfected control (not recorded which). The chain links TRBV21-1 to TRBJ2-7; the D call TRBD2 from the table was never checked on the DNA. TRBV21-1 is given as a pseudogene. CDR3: CASSKLRQGWCNEQYF. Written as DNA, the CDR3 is TGTGCCAGCAGCAAACTGCGGCAGGGATGGTGTAACGAGCAGTACTTC.